Listed below are T cell receptor beta chains from one sample, sequenced in a study of cytomegalovirus exposure and HLA in healthy donors. Method: immunoSEQ multiplex PCR; TCRdb's copy keeps in-frame clones and lacks some. The sample lists around 190,000 clones; about 80% were seen once. Sample: PBMCs. These TCRs come from a woman in her twenties or thirties in good health and CMV-seropositive. Both conserved end residues are part of each CDR3. The order of the fields is D gene, V gene, J gene, clone size, CDR3 DNA, CDR3 protein. A D gene is named only where the DNA matches it firmly. Where a row states a size, it is once, few, many or the class of an expanded clone; other rows omit it.

.	TRBV7-6	TRBJ2-7	once	TGTGCCAGCAGCCAGACCCAGGGGGAGCAGTACTTC	CASSQTQGEQYF
TRBD2	TRBV4-1	TRBJ2-7	.	TGCGCCAGCAGCCAAGAAAACCTAGCGGACTCCTACGAGCAGTACTTC	CASSQENLADSYEQYF
.	TRBV20-1	TRBJ2-3	.	TGCAGTGTAGGACAGCCAGATACGCAGTATTTT	CSVGQPDTQYF
.	TRBV9	TRBJ1-5	.	TGTGCCAGCAGCGAAGGCGGGGGTAGCAATCAGCCCCAGCATTTT	CASSEGGGSNQPQHF
.	TRBV13	TRBJ1-2	.	TGTGCCAGCAGCCTACAGGGCCGTGGCTACACCTTC	CASSLQGRGYTF
TRBD1	TRBV27	TRBJ2-6	.	TGTGCCAGCAGTTTATCTGACAGGGTGGGTGAGGTCCTGACTTTC	CASSLSDRVGEVLTF
.	TRBV2	TRBJ1-1	.	TGTGCCAGCAGTGAATACAGGGACACTGAAGCTTTCTTT	CASSEYRDTEAFF
TRBD2	TRBV4-2	TRBJ2-7	.	TGTGCCAGCAGCCAGGGTACTAGCGGGACCTACGAGCAGTACTTC	CASSQGTSGTYEQYF
.	TRBV30	TRBJ1-3	.	TGTGCCTGGAGTGTAGCGGGACCGCTTGGAAACACCATATATTTT	CAWSVAGPLGNTIYF
.	TRBV6-6	TRBJ2-1	.	TGTGCCGGCGGAGACAATGAGCAGTTCTTC	CAGGDNEQFF
.	TRBV11-2	TRBJ2-1	.	TGTGCCAGCAGCGACTCGAGCGCGAGCTACTACAATGAGCAGTTCTTC	CASSDSSASYYNEQFF
TRBD2	TRBV4-3	TRBJ2-1	.	TGCGCCAGCAGCCAAGATTGGGCTAGCGGGAGGGCCAGTTCGAATGAGCAGTTCTTC	CASSQDWASGRASSNEQFF
TRBD1	TRBV5-6	TRBJ2-7	.	TGTGCCAGCGGAAGACAGGGGCCCCCTTATGAGCAGTACTTC	CASGRQGPPYEQYF
.	TRBV4-3	TRBJ1-4	few	TGCGCCAGCAGCCAAGAGGGGCCCGGTGTCGGTAATGAAAAACTGTTTTTT	CASSQEGPGVGNEKLFF
TRBD2	TRBV15	TRBJ2-7	.	TGTGCCACCAGCAGAGTAAGGAGCGGGAAGGGGTACGAGCAGTACTTC	CATSRVRSGKGYEQYF
TRBD2	TRBV4-2	TRBJ2-5	.	TGTGCCAGCAGCCAAGACGGGATTAGCGGGGGGGGAGGTGGGACCCAGTACTTC	CASSQDGISGGGGGTQYF
TRBD1	TRBV11-2	TRBJ2-7	.	TGTGCCAGCAGCACACCGGGACAGGGGGTGTACGAGCAGTACTTC	CASSTPGQGVYEQYF
TRBD2	TRBV7-7	TRBJ2-5	.	TGTGCCAGCAGCCAAGGACTAGCGGGAGTAGAGACCCAGTACTTC	CASSQGLAGVETQYF